This T cell receptor beta chain was retrieved from a study of blood T cell repertoires in COVID-19. This CDR3 is 16 amino acids long. V lost 0 bases and J 0 bases, leaving 6 bases between the germline ends. Germline loops: CDR1 LGHDT, CDR2 YNNKEL (reference sequence). Assay used: immunoSEQ multiplex PCR; TCRdb lists only in-frame clones, some missing. The table has more than 300,000 clones, 85% to 90% seen once. This rearrangement joins TRBV3-1 (or the pseudogene TRBV3-2) to TRBJ1-6; no definite D call. The sample comprised PBMCs or T cells enriched from blood (not recorded which). The sequence derives from a woman younger than 35 who had recovered from COVID-19. Here the CDR3 DNA reads TGTGCCAGCAGCCAAGACCCGAGCTCCTATAATTCACCCCTCCACTTT. Its translation: CASSQDPSSYNSPLHF.